Sequencing of this T cell receptor beta chain was carried out in a study of blood T cell repertoires in COVID-19. Overall study context: Donors in the United States, Italy and Spain gave samples during acute or convalescent COVID-19.

As processed by the authors: Counts of nucleated cells, estimated from reference gene primer amplification, were obtained. Method: immunoSEQ multiplex PCR; TCRdb's copy keeps in-frame clones and lacks some. The V and J calls and clone size come from that table; D and trimming were worked out from the DNA. The sample lists some 140,000 clones, over 65% occurring once. Trimming stripped 2 bases from V and 7 bases from J, with 10 bases between. CDR3 size: 13 residues. CDR1 and CDR2 (germline): MNHEY, SMNVEV (reference sequence). The chain couples TRBV27 to TRBJ2-3; perhaps TRBD2 as D (6 bases). The sample was peripheral blood. The clonotype comes from a man at least 80 years old with acute or convalescent COVID-19. CDR3 in DNA: TGTGCCAGCAGTTTAACTCGGGGGAATACGCAGTATTTT. Residues: CASSLTRGNTQYF.